The T cell receptor (beta chain) described here comes from a study of blood T cell repertoires in COVID-19. Looking at the study overall: Spain, Italy and the United States supplied samples that represented acute and convalescent COVID-19. Sample material is recorded as cDNA or gDNA derived from T cells, B-cell-depleted T cells, or PBMCs.

Original processing notes: Estimated nucleated cell counts came from reference gene primer amplification. Profiling relied on immunoSEQ multiplex PCR, and the TCRdb table lists in-frame clones only, not all of them. V and J calls and clone size follow that table, whereas D and trimming were derived from the DNA. The sample has about 180,000 clones; about 81% are singletons. A Seattle source enrolled patients during active infection and followed them longitudinally. The CDR3 consists of 15 residues. With 5 bases removed from V and 7 bases from J, the gap between germline ends came to 18 bases. Germline V gene lookup returns CDR1 MDHEN and CDR2 SYDVKM.

This rearrangement joins TRBV28 to TRBJ1-5; D may be TRBD1 (5 bases). The sequencing sample was made of peripheral blood. The clonotype comes from an elderly woman with COVID-19, enrolled during active disease. The CDR3 reads CASSGVLAGRQPQHF. CDR3 nucleotides: TGTGCCAGCAGTGGGGTTCTGGCAGGGCGCCAGCCCCAGCATTTT.